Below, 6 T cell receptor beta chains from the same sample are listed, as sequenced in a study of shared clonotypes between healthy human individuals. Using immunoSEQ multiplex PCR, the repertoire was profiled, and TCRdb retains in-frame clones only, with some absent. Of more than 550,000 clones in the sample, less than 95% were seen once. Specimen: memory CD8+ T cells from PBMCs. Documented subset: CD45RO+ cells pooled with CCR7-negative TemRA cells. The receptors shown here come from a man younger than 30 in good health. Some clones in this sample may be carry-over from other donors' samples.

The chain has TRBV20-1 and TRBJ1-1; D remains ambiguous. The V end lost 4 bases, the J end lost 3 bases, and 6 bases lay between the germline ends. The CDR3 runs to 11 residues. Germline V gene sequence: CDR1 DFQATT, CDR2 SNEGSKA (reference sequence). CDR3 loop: CSAKRYTEAFF. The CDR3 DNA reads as TGCAGTGCTAAGAGATACACTGAAGCTTTCTTT.

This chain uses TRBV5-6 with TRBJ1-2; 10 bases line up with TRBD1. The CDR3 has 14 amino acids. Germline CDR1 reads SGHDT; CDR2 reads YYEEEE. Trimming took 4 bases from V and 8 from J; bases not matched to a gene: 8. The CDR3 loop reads CASSITGTGVGYTF. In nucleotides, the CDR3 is TGTGCCAGCAGCATAACCGGGACAGGGGTAGGCTACACCTTC.

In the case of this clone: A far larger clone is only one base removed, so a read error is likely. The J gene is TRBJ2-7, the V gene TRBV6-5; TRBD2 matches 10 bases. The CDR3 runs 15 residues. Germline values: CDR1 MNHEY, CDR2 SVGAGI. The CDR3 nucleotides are TGTGCCAGCAGACTAGGACTAGCGGAAACCTACGGGCAGTACTTC. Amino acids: CASRLGLAETYGQYF.

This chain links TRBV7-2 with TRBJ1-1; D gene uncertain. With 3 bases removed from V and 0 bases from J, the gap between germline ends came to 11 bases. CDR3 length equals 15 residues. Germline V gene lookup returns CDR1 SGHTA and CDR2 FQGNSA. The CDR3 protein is CASSFGLYMNTEAFF. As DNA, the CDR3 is TGTGCCAGCAGCTTTGGGCTGTACATGAACACTGAAGCTTTCTTT.

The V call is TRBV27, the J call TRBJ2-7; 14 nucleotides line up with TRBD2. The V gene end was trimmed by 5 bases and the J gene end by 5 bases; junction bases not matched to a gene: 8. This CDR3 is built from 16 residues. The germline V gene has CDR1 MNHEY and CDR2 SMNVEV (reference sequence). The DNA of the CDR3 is TGTGCCAGCAGTCCACGACTAGCGGGAGGGCCCCACGAGCAGTACTTC. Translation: CASSPRLAGGPHEQYF.

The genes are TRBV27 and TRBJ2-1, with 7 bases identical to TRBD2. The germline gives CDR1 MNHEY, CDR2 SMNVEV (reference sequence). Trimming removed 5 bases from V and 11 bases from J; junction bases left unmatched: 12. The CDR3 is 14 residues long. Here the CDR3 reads CASSIGTTFRKQFF. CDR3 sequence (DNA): TGTGCCAGCAGTATAGGGACTACATTCCGTAAGCAGTTCTTC.